This entry lists 14 T cell receptor beta chains sequenced from one sample in a study of identical twins. In TCRdb, the 5' RACE reads were re-called with MiXCR into one record per CDR3 protein. The data show approximately 890,000 distinct CDR3 sequences, 12% seen once. Separately, the same data were catalogued under a study of yellow fever vaccine responses in identical twins.

Sequencing was carried out using PBMCs. These receptors were obtained from a woman aged 18-35 years in good health.

This chain connects TRBV5-1 to TRBJ2-3; D possibly corresponds to TRBD1 (7 bases). Germline V gives CDR1 SGHRS, CDR2 YFSETQ. The CDR3 is made up of 14 amino acids. V lost 3 bases and J 4 bases, leaving 12 bases between the germline ends. CDR3 DNA sequence: TGCGCCAGCAGCTGGGGGGACAGTGCAGATACGCAGTATTTT. Translating gives CASSWGDSADTQYF.

This sequence joins TRBV6-5 and TRBJ2-1, with TRBD2 identical over 8 bases. This CDR3 has 16 residues. The germline V gene has CDR1 MNHEY and CDR2 SVGAGI. V shed 2 bases, J shed 3 bases, and the junction held 6 bases outside the gene matches. The CDR3 reads CASSYGLSGGYNEQFF. CDR3 nucleotides: TGTGCCAGCAGTTACGGCCTGAGCGGGGGCTACAATGAGCAGTTCTTC.

The chain joins TRBV10-3 to TRBJ2-1; 8 bases agree with TRBD2. The germline V gene encodes CDR1 ENHRY and CDR2 SYGVKD. CDR3 length: 16 amino acids. V was clipped by 2 bases and J by 9 bases; unmatched bases: 12. CDR3 bases: TGTGCCATCAGTGAGCTTGGACTAGCAGTTCCCTCTGAGCAGTTCTTC. Its protein product is CAISELGLAVPSEQFF.

This chain uses TRBV29-1 with TRBJ1-2, with TRBD1 as a possible D gene (6 bases). The CDR3 consists of 12 residues. The V and J ends lost 4 bases and 6 bases respectively, with 12 bases between them. From germline, CDR1 is SQVTM and CDR2 ANQGSEA. CDR3 nucleotides: TGCAGCGTTGTACAGGGTGCTCATGGCTACACCTTC. Translation: CSVVQGAHGYTF.

The table lists this clonotype with a few counts. The J gene is TRBJ2-5, the V gene TRBV6-1, with 7 bases lining up with TRBD2. V dropped 6 bases and J dropped 5; count of bases not matched to a gene: 12. This CDR3 contains 15 residues. Germline V gene lookup returns CDR1 MNHNS and CDR2 SASEGT. In nucleotides, the CDR3 is TGTGCCAGCAGGATGGACATCAGGCGGGAGGAGACCCAGTACTTC. Protein: CASRMDIRREETQYF.

The CDR3 spells CASSPGGRMETQYF. CDR3 nucleotides: TGTGCCAGCAGCCCAGGCGGGAGGATGGAGACCCAGTACTTC. The chain has TRBV12-3 or TRBV12-4 and TRBJ2-5; 8 bases match TRBD2. CDR3 length: 14 amino acids. Trimming removed 6 bases from V and 5 bases from J; junction bases left unmatched: 8.

The chain is built from TRBV3-1 and TRBJ2-2; 10 bases map to TRBD2. Trimming took 5 bases from V and 1 from J; bases not matched to a gene: 7. Germline assignment: CDR1 LGHDT and CDR2 YNNKEL (reference sequence). This CDR3 is built from 17 residues. The CDR3 sequence is CASSSRWTSGNTGELFF. In DNA, the CDR3 is TGTGCCAGCAGCTCCCGCTGGACTAGCGGGAACACCGGGGAGCTGTTTTTT.

This sequence joins TRBV7-2 and TRBJ2-7; D is uncertain. V was shortened by 1 base and J by 4 bases, with 14 bases between the two germline ends. Germline assignment: CDR1 SGHTA and CDR2 FQGNSA. There are 15 residues in the CDR3. In DNA, the CDR3 is TGTGCCAGCAGCTTAGAAGGCTATGGGCAATACGAGCAGTACTTC. As protein: CASSLEGYGQYEQYF.

This clonotype appeared a few times. This chain connects TRBV5-1 to TRBJ1-2; 7 nucleotides line up with TRBD1. The CDR3 extends over 12 amino acids. Trimming cost V 4 bases and J 6 bases; bases outside gene matches: 3. The germline V gene has CDR1 SGHRS and CDR2 YFSETQ. The CDR3 DNA reads TGCGCCAGCAGCGGGGACAGAGATGGCTACACCTTC. Translation: CASSGDRDGYTF.

This clonotype was observed many times. DNA of the CDR3: TGTGCCAGCAGCGGACAGGGCCACTATGGCTACACCTTC. Protein sequence: CASSGQGHYGYTF. The chain recombines TRBV9 with TRBJ1-2; TRBD1 matches 7 bases. Germline V gene data show CDR1 as SGDLS and CDR2 as YYNGEE. J was trimmed by 3 bases and V by 3 bases; bases with no gene match: 2. This CDR3 contains 13 residues. Full variable domain (outside the CDR3, taken from reference TRBV9 and TRBJ1-2): DSGVTQTPKHLITATGQRVTLRCSPRSGDLSVYWYQQSLDQGLQFLIQYYNGEERAKGNILERFSAQQFPDLHSELNLSSLELGDSALYFCASSGQGHYGYTFGSGTRLTVV.

J is TRBJ2-2 and V is TRBV28; no clear D gene. The ends were cut back, 7 bases at V and 6 bases at J, with 18 bases in the middle. This CDR3 is built from 15 residues. CDR1 is MDHEN and CDR2 is SYDVKM in the germline V gene. The DNA of the CDR3 is TGTGCCAGCACACGGACGGAGATCGCCGCCGGGGAGCTGTTTTTT. It specifies CASTRTEIAAGELFF.

This chain connects TRBV29-1 to TRBJ2-1, with D unclear. The V gene's germline CDR1 is SQVTM and CDR2 ANQGSEA. This CDR3 has 12 residues. Trimming removed 5 bases from V and 2 bases from J, with 7 bases in between. CDR3: CSVLHPYNEQFF. Here the CDR3 DNA reads TGCAGCGTTCTTCACCCCTACAATGAGCAGTTCTTC.

This clonotype turned up a few times. The chain joins TRBV5-1 to TRBJ1-2; 9 bases fit TRBD1. The CDR3 sequence is 15 residues long. Germline V lookup: CDR1 SGHRS, CDR2 YFSETQ. Unmatched junction bases numbered 3, after V lost 0 bases and J lost 3 bases. The DNA of the CDR3 is TGCGCCAGCAGCTTGGCCGGGGACAGGGACTATGGCTACACCTTC. Translated, it gives CASSLAGDRDYGYTF.

This clonotype came up a few times. V usage is TRBV7-9 and J usage is TRBJ1-5; D may be TRBD1 (6 bases). Deletions cut 5 bases from V and 3 bases from J, with 14 bases between. Germline V gene data show CDR1 as SEHNR and CDR2 as FQNEAQ (reference sequence). The CDR3 consists of 15 residues. The CDR3 spells CASSPAGTLNQPQHF. DNA of the CDR3: TGTGCCAGCAGCCCAGCCGGGACACTCAATCAGCCCCAGCATTTT.